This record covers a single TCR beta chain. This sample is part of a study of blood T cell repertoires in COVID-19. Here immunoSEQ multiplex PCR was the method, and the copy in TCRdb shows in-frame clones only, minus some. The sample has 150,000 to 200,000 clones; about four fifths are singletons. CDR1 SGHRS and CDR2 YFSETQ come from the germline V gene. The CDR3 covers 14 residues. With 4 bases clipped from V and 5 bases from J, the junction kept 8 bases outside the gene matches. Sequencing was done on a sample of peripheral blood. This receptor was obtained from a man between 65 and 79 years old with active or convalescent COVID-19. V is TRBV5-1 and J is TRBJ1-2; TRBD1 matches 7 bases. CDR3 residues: CASSGGLQGYGYTF. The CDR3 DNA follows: TGCGCCAGCAGCGGGGGCCTACAGGGGTATGGCTACACCTTC.